A single sample gave rise to the 28 T cell receptor beta chains below, sequenced in a study of blood T cell repertoires in COVID-19. TCRdb keeps only in-frame clones here, not all; method: immunoSEQ multiplex PCR. The table records 250,000 or so clones, under 85% of them present only once. Input material: peripheral blood. These receptor sequences come from a man aged 30-40 years who had recovered from COVID-19.

The chain uses TRBV4-2 and TRBJ2-5; 7 nucleotides align to TRBD2. After removal of 0 bases from V and 5 bases from J, the junction contained 15 bases not matched to a gene. This CDR3 has 18 amino acids. The germline V gene has CDR1 LGHNA and CDR2 YNFKEQ. Here the CDR3 reads CASSQDNPAAGSVETQYF. DNA of the CDR3: TGTGCCAGCAGCCAAGATAACCCGGCAGCGGGGAGCGTGGAGACCCAGTACTTC.

The V and J genes are TRBV28 and TRBJ2-7; 9 bases fit TRBD2. V trimming: 6 bases; J trimming: 3 bases; junction bases outside the gene matches: 6. This CDR3 spans 14 amino acids. The germline gives CDR1 MDHEN, CDR2 SYDVKM. CDR3 in DNA: TGTGCCAGCAGGGCGGGAGGGGGCCACTACGAGCAGTACGTC. This gives the protein CASRAGGGHYEQYV.

This clone was seen only once. The genes are TRBV7-9 and TRBJ2-6; D remains unclear. Trimming took off 4 bases at V and 3 bases at J, with 7 bases between the two ends. CDR1 is SEHNR, CDR2 FQNEAQ, per germline (reference sequence). The CDR3 has 14 residues. The CDR3 DNA is TGTGCCAGCAGCTCATCTATTGGGGCCAACGTCCTGACTTTC. As protein: CASSSSIGANVLTF.

The rearrangement joins TRBV7-2 to TRBJ2-3; 9 bases line up with TRBD2. Germline lookup yields CDR1 SGHTA and CDR2 FQGNSA. The CDR3 totals 17 residues. The junction had 10 bases not matched to a gene; V was cut back by 1 base and J by 5 bases. CDR3 coding DNA: TGTGCCAGCAGCTTAGGGTGGCTAGCGGGGAGTAGAGATACGCAGTATTTT. Protein sequence: CASSLGWLAGSRDTQYF. The complete variable domain, with remaining parts taken from reference TRBV7-2 and TRBJ2-3, reads GAGVSQSPSNKVTEKGKDVELRCDPISGHTALYWYRQSLGQGLEFLIYFQGNSAPDKSGLPSDRFSAERTGGSVSTLTIQRTQQEDSAVYLCASSLGWLAGSRDTQYFGPGTRLTVL.

This clone has more than one count but fewer than ten. The V and J genes are TRBV4-1 and TRBJ1-4; D is unclear. The CDR3 sequence is 15 residues long. The germline CDR1 and CDR2 sequences are MGHRA and YSYEKL. V dropped 1 base and J dropped 5 bases, with 11 bases sitting between them. The CDR3 sequence: CASSQGKGGNEKLFF. The CDR3 coding sequence is TGCGCCAGCAGCCAAGGAAAAGGAGGGAATGAAAAACTGTTTTTT.

In its sample, this clone was seen a few times. The rearrangement uses TRBV21-1 and TRBJ2-3; the D call of TRBD1 is as the table states it, not checked on the DNA. TRBV21-1 is assigned pseudogene status. The CDR3 length is 17 residues. CDR3 coding DNA: TGTGCCAGCAGCAAGAGGACCGGGACAGGGCTCCCAGATACGCAGTATTTT. This translates into CASSKRTGTGLPDTQYF.

This chain connects TRBV28 to TRBJ2-5; 7 nucleotides agree with TRBD1. The germline CDR1 and CDR2 sequences are MDHEN and SYDVKM. The CDR3 runs 12 residues. V dropped 6 bases and J dropped 3; count of bases not matched to a gene: 1. In DNA form, the CDR3 reads TGTGCCAGCAGCGGACAGGAAGAGACCCAGTACTTC. Protein product: CASSGQEETQYF.

The chain carries TRBV7-2 and TRBJ2-1; D uncertain. The CDR3 extends over 14 amino acids. CDR1 and CDR2 from the germline V gene are SGHTA and FQGNSA. V lost 7 bases and J lost 6, with 16 bases in between. CDR3 DNA sequence: TGTGCCAGCACATTACAGACGGTGACCAATGAGCAGTTCTTC. It yields the protein CASTLQTVTNEQFF.

The gene calls are TRBV19 and TRBJ2-3; the match to TRBD2 covers 15 bases. The CDR3 has 18 amino acids. V was pared by 5 bases and J by 3 bases, with 9 bases of the junction left unmatched. Per the germline V gene, CDR1 is LNHDA and CDR2 is SQIVND (reference sequence). The chain's CDR3 is CASSFLGLAGGLTDTQYF. The CDR3 bases are TGTGCCAGTAGTTTTCTAGGACTAGCGGGAGGGCTGACAGATACGCAGTATTTT.

The rearrangement joins TRBV18 to TRBJ1-2; no firm D call. This CDR3 has 18 amino acids. The germline V gene encodes CDR1 KGHSH and CDR2 LQKENI. Trimming shortened V by 1 base and J by 4 bases, and 22 bases separated the two germline ends. The CDR3: CASSPLTSSGVSLYGYTF. CDR3 coding DNA: TGTGCCAGCTCACCACTCACATCCAGTGGTGTATCCCTCTATGGCTACACCTTC. Using reference TRBV18 and TRBJ1-2 for the parts outside the CDR3, the full variable domain is NAGVMQNPRHLVRRRGQEARLRCSPMKGHSHVYWYRQLPEEGLKFMVYLQKENIIDESGMPKERFSAEFPKEGPSILRIQQVVRGDSAAYFCASSPLTSSGVSLYGYTFGSGTRLTVV.

The rearrangement links TRBV7-3 to TRBJ1-3; 10 positions agree with TRBD1. Germline V gene lookup returns CDR1 SGHTA and CDR2 FQGTGA. This CDR3 contains 17 residues. The ends lost 5 bases at V and 4 bases at J; junction bases unmatched: 11. Here the CDR3 reads CASSEPPGQGYGNTIYF. CDR3 in DNA: TGTGCCAGCAGCGAACCCCCGGGACAGGGGTACGGAAACACCATATATTTT.

The chain joins TRBV28 to TRBJ1-4; a weak D match, TRBD1 (6 bases). Trimming removed 8 bases at V and 8 bases at J, with 21 bases between. Germline CDR1 and CDR2: MDHEN and SYDVKM. The CDR3 has 15 residues. CDR3 region: CASSSNLQGREKLFF. The CDR3 coding sequence is TGTGCCAGCTCTTCCAACCTACAGGGCAGAGAAAAACTGTTTTTT.

The chain combines TRBV29-1 with TRBJ2-5; tentatively, D is TRBD2 (5 bases). CDR3 length: 14 amino acids. Germline V lookup: CDR1 SQVTM, CDR2 ANQGSEA. The germline V and J ends were trimmed by 3 bases and 5 bases, with 16 bases remaining between them. The CDR3 coding sequence is TGCAGCGTTGACGGGGTGACGGTGGGCGAGACCCAGTACTTC. Translated: CSVDGVTVGETQYF.

This clone has a handful of counts. This chain joins TRBV2 and TRBJ1-2, with 11 bases lining up with TRBD1. With V trimmed by 3 bases and J by 4 bases, 4 bases remained unmatched. Germline assignment: CDR1 SNHLY and CDR2 FYNNEI. CDR3 length equals 15 residues. CDR3 in DNA: TGTGCCAGCAGTGAGTGGGACAGGGGGACCTATGGCTACACCTTC. This gives the protein CASSEWDRGTYGYTF.

The V gene is TRBV5-6, the J gene TRBJ2-1, with D maybe TRBD2 (5 bases). The CDR3 has 13 amino acids. Germline V gives CDR1 SGHDT, CDR2 YYEEEE. The germline V and J ends were trimmed by 4 bases and 8 bases, with 13 bases remaining between them. As DNA, the CDR3 is TGTGCCAGCAGCCCCATAGGGAGCGATGAGCAGTTCTTC. Amino acids: CASSPIGSDEQFF.

The V and J genes are TRBV27 and TRBJ1-5; perhaps TRBD1 as D (6 bases). Germline lookup yields CDR1 MNHEY and CDR2 SMNVEV (reference sequence). This CDR3 is 13 amino acids long. Trimming shortened V by 4 bases and J by 6 bases, and 10 bases separated the two germline ends. CDR3: CASSYRVSQPQHF. The CDR3 coding sequence is TGTGCCAGCAGTTACAGGGTTAGTCAGCCCCAGCATTTT.

The chain has TRBV6-4 and TRBJ2-3; no clear D gene. From germline, CDR1 is MRHNA and CDR2 SNTAGT. CDR3 size: 14 residues. V was clipped by 4 bases and J by 2 bases, with 10 bases between them. The CDR3 spells CASSVGRDTDTQYF. Here the CDR3 DNA reads TGTGCCAGCAGTGTGGGCCGAGACACAGATACGCAGTATTTT.

The sample holds one count of this clone. The V gene is TRBV9, the J gene TRBJ2-1; D is perhaps TRBD1 (6 bases). Trimming stripped 2 bases from V and 0 bases from J, with 12 bases between. This CDR3 has 16 residues. Per germline, CDR1 SGDLS and CDR2 YYNGEE. The CDR3 DNA reads as TGTGCCAGCAGCGTGGCCGGGGACAACTCCTACAATGAGCAGTTCTTC. Translation gives CASSVAGDNSYNEQFF.

The gene calls are TRBV7-8 and TRBJ1-1; 9 nucleotides agree with TRBD1. The CDR3 consists of 17 residues. From germline, CDR1 is SGHVS and CDR2 FQNEAQ. Losses at the gene ends were 0 bases for V and 10 bases for J; bases not matched to a gene: 15. As DNA, the CDR3 is TGTGCCAGCAGCTTAGCGCTTGGGGGACAGGGTTGGTACGGAGCTTTCTTT. It codes for CASSLALGGQGWYGAFF.

Only one count was recorded for this clone. This chain joins TRBV5-1 and TRBJ2-3, with D tentatively TRBD1 (6 bases). The CDR3 spans 15 residues. The germline V gene has CDR1 SGHRS and CDR2 YFSETQ. With 4 bases removed from V and 2 bases from J, the gap between germline ends came to 14 bases. CDR3 protein: CASSPLTGTTDTQYF. For the CDR3, the DNA is TGCGCCAGCAGCCCCCTTACAGGGACCACAGATACGCAGTATTTT.

This clone has only one observation. The genes are TRBV28 and TRBJ2-1; 8 bases fit TRBD2. The CDR3 consists of 17 residues. The germline CDR1 and CDR2 sequences are MDHEN and SYDVKM. V shed 2 bases, J shed 4 bases, and the junction held 10 bases outside the gene matches. In nucleotides, the CDR3 is TGTGCCAGCAGTTTAGCGGGGGGACCCACTACATACAATGAGCAGTTCTTC. It specifies CASSLAGGPTTYNEQFF. Full variable domain (outside the CDR3, taken from reference TRBV28 and TRBJ2-1): DVKVTQSSRYLVKRTGEKVFLECVQDMDHENMFWYRQDPGLGLRLIYFSYDVKMKEKGDIPEGYSVSREKKERFSLILESASTNQTSMYLCASSLAGGPTTYNEQFFGPGTRLTVL.

The chain joins TRBV4-2 to TRBJ1-6; 9 bases align to TRBD1. Per germline, CDR1 LGHNA and CDR2 YNFKEQ. The CDR3 length is 16 residues. V trimming: 3 bases; J trimming: 7 bases; junction bases outside the gene matches: 7. CDR3 loop: CASSQDAGTGNSPLHF. The CDR3 coding sequence is TGTGCCAGCAGCCAGGACGCCGGGACAGGGAATTCACCCCTCCACTTT.

V usage is TRBV6-5 and J usage is TRBJ1-4, with D possibly matching TRBD1 (6 bases). V was shortened by 9 bases and J by 6 bases, with 14 bases between the two germline ends. The CDR3 covers 13 residues. Germline CDR1 reads MNHEY; CDR2 reads SVGAGI. CDR3 in DNA: TGTGCCAGTCCCACAGGGATGGATGAAAAACTGTTTTTT. Protein: CASPTGMDEKLFF.

This chain connects TRBV5-1 to TRBJ2-1; the D gene is possibly TRBD2 (6 bases). The CDR3 is made up of 17 amino acids. Trimming took 0 bases from V and 0 from J, leaving 13 bases between them. Germline loops: CDR1 SGHRS, CDR2 YFSETQ. This CDR3 is CASSLAPGVSSYNEQFF. The DNA for the CDR3 is TGCGCCAGCAGCTTGGCCCCGGGGGTAAGCTCCTACAATGAGCAGTTCTTC.

The chain employs TRBV19 and TRBJ1-5; D call uncertain. Germline CDR1 and CDR2: LNHDA and SQIVND (reference sequence). V lost 5 bases to trimming and J lost 0 bases, with 8 bases between them. The CDR3 is 14 residues long. The CDR3 protein is CASSRRNSNQPQHF. DNA for the CDR3: TGTGCCAGTAGTCGGAGGAATAGCAATCAGCCCCAGCATTTT.

The V gene is TRBV12-3 or TRBV12-4, the J gene TRBJ2-1; no clear D. The ends were cut back, 4 bases at V and 4 bases at J, with 5 bases in the middle. The CDR3 loop spans 12 amino acids. The CDR3 loop is CASSYVYNEQFF. CDR3 bases: TGTGCCAGCAGTTATGTATACAATGAGCAGTTCTTC.

CDR3 residues: CASSLGARPQHF. The CDR3, as DNA: TGTGCCAGCAGTTTGGGGGCTCGGCCCCAGCATTTT. The V and J genes are TRBV12-3 or TRBV12-4 and TRBJ1-5; possibly TRBD1 for D (6 bases). Deletions cut 3 bases from V and 9 bases from J, with 9 bases between. This CDR3 has 12 amino acids.

This clone has more than one count but fewer than ten. The rearrangement uses TRBV18 and TRBJ2-2; 7 bases align to TRBD1. Germline V lookup: CDR1 KGHSH, CDR2 LQKENI. J lost 0 bases, V lost 0 bases, and 7 bases had no gene match. This CDR3 has 18 residues. CDR3: CASSPPGTDFSNTGELFF. CDR3 nucleotide sequence: TGTGCCAGCTCACCACCGGGGACAGACTTCTCGAACACCGGGGAGCTGTTTTTT.